This entry lists 19 T cell receptor beta chains sequenced from one sample in a study of radiotherapy plus CTLA-4 blockade in lung cancer. Clones were read by immunoSEQ multiplex PCR, and TCRdb kept only the in-frame ones, dropping some. The data contain 80,000 to 95,000 clones, about four fifths of them singletons. Here the sequenced sample was peripheral blood, taken from a patient treated with radiotherapy plus ipilimumab. All receptors come from a human donor with non-small cell lung cancer that progressed on radiotherapy plus ipilimumab.

The rearrangement links TRBV6-1 to TRBJ1-2; D remains ambiguous. V was clipped by 0 bases and J by 8 bases, with 10 bases between them. Germline CDR1 reads MNHNS; CDR2 reads SASEGT. The CDR3 sequence is 13 residues long. The CDR3 loop reads CASSEAGLRGYTF. For the CDR3, the DNA is TGTGCCAGCAGTGAAGCAGGGCTTAGGGGCTACACCTTC.

The table lists this clone with a count of one. This chain uses TRBV5-1 with TRBJ2-7, with TRBD1 matching 8 bases. Trimming took 5 bases from V and 2 from J; bases not matched to a gene: 9. The CDR3 loop spans 15 amino acids. Germline V gene lookup returns CDR1 SGHRS and CDR2 YFSETQ. This CDR3 reads CASRVGQAGTYEQYF. The CDR3 DNA reads TGCGCCAGCAGGGTGGGACAGGCTGGAACCTACGAGCAGTACTTC.

This rearrangement joins TRBV19 to TRBJ2-3; D is ambiguous. V was clipped by 0 bases and J by 9 bases, with 10 bases between them. The CDR3 consists of 13 residues. Germline-derived CDR1 and CDR2 are LNHDA and SQIVND (reference sequence). CDR3 nucleotide sequence: TGTGCCAGTAGTATAGACCGGACCGCCACGCAGTATTTT. Its translation: CASSIDRTATQYF.

The gene calls are TRBV10-1 and TRBJ2-1, with TRBD2 matching over 7 bases. The V segment lost 5 bases and the J segment 0 bases; nucleotides outside the gene matches: 4. CDR3 size: 15 residues. The germline V gene encodes CDR1 WNHNN and CDR2 SYGVQD (reference sequence). CDR3 region: CASSPSGSSYNEQFF. DNA for the CDR3: TGCGCCAGCAGTCCTAGCGGCAGCTCCTACAATGAGCAGTTCTTC.

V usage is TRBV16 and J usage is TRBJ2-7; the match to TRBD1 covers 7 bases. Looked up from germline, CDR1 is KGHSY and CDR2 is FQNENV. J was trimmed by 0 bases and V by 5 bases; bases with no gene match: 4. There are 14 residues in the CDR3. CDR3 sequence reads: CASSDRDSSYEQYV. In nucleotides, the CDR3 is TGTGCCAGCAGCGACCGGGACAGCTCCTACGAGCAGTACGTC.

This clone was counted a single time. The V call is TRBV29-1, the J call TRBJ2-3; TRBD2 might be the D (6 bases). V lost 7 bases and J 3 bases, leaving 20 bases between the germline ends. Germline CDR1 and CDR2: SQVTM and ANQGSEA. CDR3 size: 15 residues. In DNA, the CDR3 is TGCAGCGCCCGACTCCTGACTAGTATGACAGATACGCAGTATTTT. Amino acids: CSARLLTSMTDTQYF.

On this clone itself: One junction end does not reproduce the germline sequence, and a read error may be involved. This sample also contains other DNA sequences that code for the same CDR3. The rearrangement joins TRBV29-1 to TRBJ2-4; D is unresolved. CDR3 length: 13 residues. Germline V lookup: CDR1 SQVTM, CDR2 ANQGSEA. CDR3 coding DNA: TGCAGCGTTGGGAAGTTAGCCAAAAATATTCAGTACTTC. This sequence encodes CSVGKLAKNIQYF.

The chain recombines TRBV6-6 with TRBJ2-2; D unclear. Germline CDR1 and CDR2: MNHNY and SVGAGI (reference sequence). Trimming removed 6 bases from V and 0 bases from J, with 5 bases in between. The CDR3 has 13 residues. CDR3 protein: CASSYTNTGELFF. As DNA, the CDR3 is TGTGCCAGCAGCTATACGAACACCGGGGAGCTGTTTTTT.

The V gene is TRBV7-9, the J gene TRBJ1-2; TRBD1 agrees at 7 bases. CDR1 and CDR2 from the germline V gene are SEHNR and FQNEAQ (reference sequence). There are 14 residues in the CDR3. V was clipped by 4 bases and J by 4 bases; unmatched bases: 6. The CDR3 DNA reads TGTGCCAGCAGCTCACTACAGGGGACCTATGGCTACACCTTC. It codes for CASSSLQGTYGYTF.

This clone was picked up one time. The V and J genes are TRBV28 and TRBJ1-5; 7 bases agree with TRBD1. J was trimmed by 5 bases and V by 4 bases; bases with no gene match: 11. This CDR3 spans 16 amino acids. The germline V gene has CDR1 MDHEN and CDR2 SYDVKM. In DNA form, the CDR3 reads TGTGCCAGCAGTTCGTCCCGGACAGGTGGCCATCAGCCCCAGCATTTT. Its protein product is CASSSSRTGGHQPQHF.

The chain links TRBV11-1 to TRBJ2-1; TRBD1 matches at 10 bases. The germline V gene encodes CDR1 SGHAT and CDR2 FQDESV (reference sequence). V shed 6 bases and J 2 bases; nucleotides not matched to a gene: 4. CDR3 size: 15 residues. The CDR3 DNA reads TGTGCCAGCAGACCCGGACAGGGGGCCTACAATGAGCAGTTCTTC. Protein: CASRPGQGAYNEQFF.

The gene calls are TRBV7-3 and TRBJ2-7, with 9 positions matching TRBD2. Germline loops: CDR1 SGHTA, CDR2 FQGTGA. The CDR3 runs 16 residues. Losses at the gene ends were 5 bases for V and 2 bases for J; bases not matched to a gene: 10. The CDR3 DNA is TGTGCCAGCAGCCGAGGGACTAGCAATTTTACCTACGAGCAGTACGTC. As protein: CASSRGTSNFTYEQYV.

The J gene is TRBJ1-2, the V gene TRBV28; possible D gene TRBD1, 6 bases. The V gene lost 5 bases and the J gene lost 7 bases, with 14 bases spanning the gap. The germline gives CDR1 MDHEN, CDR2 SYDVKM. CDR3 size: 13 residues. The CDR3 region is CASSDGQTLGYTF. CDR3 nucleotides: TGTGCCAGCAGTGATGGACAGACCCTTGGCTACACCTTC.

The chain links TRBV5-1 to TRBJ2-3, with D unclear. V was cut by 2 bases and J by 6 bases, with 10 bases left in between. This CDR3 spans 13 amino acids. Per germline, CDR1 SGHRS and CDR2 YFSETQ. The DNA of the CDR3 is TGCGCCAGCAGCTTTGGACCTTTGGATACGCAGTATTTT. It encodes CASSFGPLDTQYF.

The rearrangement links TRBV5-6 to TRBJ2-1, with 12 positions matching TRBD2. The CDR3 runs 16 residues. Per germline, CDR1 SGHDT and CDR2 YYEEEE. Germline trimming cut 9 bases from V and 5 bases from J; bases unmatched to any gene: 12. The CDR3 loop reads CATGEGLAGMNNEQFF. The CDR3 DNA sequence: TGTGCCACCGGGGAAGGACTAGCGGGAATGAACAATGAGCAGTTCTTC.

The J gene is TRBJ1-5, the V gene TRBV15; 9 bases are shared with TRBD1. The CDR3 has 16 residues. After removal of 4 bases from V and 6 bases from J, the junction contained 10 bases not matched to a gene. The germline CDR1 and CDR2 sequences are LNHNV and YYDKDF (reference sequence). CDR3 sequence (DNA): TGTGCCACCAGCAAGTCCGGGACAGGGATTGGTCAGCCCCAGCATTTT. The encoded protein is CATSKSGTGIGQPQHF.

V is TRBV30 and J is TRBJ2-7; tentatively, D is TRBD2 (5 bases). V was trimmed by 2 bases and J by 5 bases, leaving 25 bases between them. Germline V gives CDR1 GTSNPN, CDR2 SVGIG (reference sequence). This CDR3 has 17 amino acids. The CDR3 reads CAWSIGSAGGSPHEQYF. The CDR3 coding sequence is TGTGCCTGGAGTATAGGCAGCGCCGGCGGGTCCCCTCACGAGCAGTACTTC.

This chain joins TRBV7-8 and TRBJ1-1; TRBD1 matches at 7 bases. J was trimmed by 6 bases and V by 1 base; bases with no gene match: 5. The CDR3 runs to 14 residues. The germline CDR1 and CDR2 sequences are SGHVS and FQNEAQ. In nucleotides, the CDR3 is TGTGCCAGCAGCTTAGGGCAGGGGGGCGCTGAAGCTTTCTTT. Its protein is CASSLGQGGAEAFF.

This rearrangement joins TRBV7-3 to TRBJ2-7, with D possibly being TRBD1 or TRBD2 (5 bases each). This CDR3 is 13 amino acids long. V shed 6 bases and J shed 6 bases, with 15 bases lying between them. Germline V gene data show CDR1 as SGHTA and CDR2 as FQGTGA. This chain's CDR3 is CASSPNRRLEQYF. The DNA of the CDR3 is TGTGCCAGCAGTCCAAACAGGAGGCTCGAGCAGTACTTC.